This T cell receptor beta chain stems from a study of blood T cell repertoires in COVID-19. Original analysis: Nucleated cell number was recorded as an estimate derived from reference gene primer amplification. Method: immunoSEQ multiplex PCR; TCRdb's copy keeps in-frame clones and lacks some. The DNA was the basis for D and trimming; V, J and clone size are from that table. The data contain tens of thousands of clones, approximately 90% of them singletons. This clone was counted ten times or more. V was clipped by 6 bases and J by 4 bases; unmatched bases: 5. The germline CDR1 and CDR2 sequences are SNHLY and FYNNEI. The CDR3 contains 15 residues.

The chain is built from TRBV2 and TRBJ2-2; 10 bases are shared with TRBD2. Source material: peripheral blood. The clonotype was recovered from a woman of 80 years or more with acute or convalescent COVID-19. The CDR3 DNA follows: TGTGCCAGCAGACTAGCGGGGAGTCTCACCGGGGAGCTGTTTTTT. It yields the protein CASRLAGSLTGELFF.